This T cell receptor (beta chain) was identified in a study of blood T cells in healthy people across ages. Using a J-beta primer mix together with a sample-barcoded 5' primer, a second PCR was run for about 6 to 11 cycles. Sequencing yielded, for each sample, at least 2.5 million paired-end reads carrying CDR3. TCRdb reprocessed the 5' RACE reads via MiXCR and lists one record per CDR3 protein. The sample lists more than 550,000 distinct CDR3 sequences, approximately 22% occurring once. This clonotype has more than one count but fewer than ten. CDR1 and CDR2 from the germline V gene are MNHNS and SASEGT. The ends lost 5 bases at V and 3 bases at J; junction bases unmatched: 2. This CDR3 comprises 13 residues.

The sequence came from a man between 70 and 80 years old in good health. The sample taken for sequencing was blood. The V and J genes are TRBV6-1 and TRBJ2-5; 8 nucleotides agree with TRBD1. This CDR3 is CASSWDRKETQYF. The CDR3 DNA follows: TGTGCCAGCAGTTGGGACAGGAAAGAGACCCAGTACTTC.